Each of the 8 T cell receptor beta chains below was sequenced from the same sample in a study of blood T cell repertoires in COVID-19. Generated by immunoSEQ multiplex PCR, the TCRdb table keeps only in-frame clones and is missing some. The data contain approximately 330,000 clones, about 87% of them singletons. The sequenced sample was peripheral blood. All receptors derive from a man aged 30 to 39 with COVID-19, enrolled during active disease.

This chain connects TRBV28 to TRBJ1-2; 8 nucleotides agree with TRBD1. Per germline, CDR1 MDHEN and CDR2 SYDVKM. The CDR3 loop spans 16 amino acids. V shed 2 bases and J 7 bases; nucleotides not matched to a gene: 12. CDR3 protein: CASSLRSRQGRSGYTF. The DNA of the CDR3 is TGTGCCAGCAGTTTAAGGTCCCGACAGGGGCGCAGTGGCTACACCTTC.

The CDR3 bases are TGTGCCAGCACCCCTGACAGAAATAGCAATCAGCCCCAGCATTTT. This codes for CASTPDRNSNQPQHF. The V and J genes are TRBV27 and TRBJ1-5; D possibly corresponds to TRBD1 (5 bases). Trimming stripped 7 bases from V and 0 bases from J, with 13 bases between. The CDR3 has 15 amino acids. Germline assignment: CDR1 MNHEY and CDR2 SMNVEV (reference sequence).

In DNA, the CDR3 is TGTGCCAGCAGCTACCTGGGACAGGGAAACACTGAAGCTTTCTTT. It codes for CASSYLGQGNTEAFF. V and J are TRBV7-2 and TRBJ1-1; 9 nucleotides align to TRBD1. Germline CDR1 and CDR2: SGHTA and FQGNSA. The V segment lost 4 bases and the J segment 2 bases; nucleotides outside the gene matches: 5. The length of the CDR3 is 15 residues.

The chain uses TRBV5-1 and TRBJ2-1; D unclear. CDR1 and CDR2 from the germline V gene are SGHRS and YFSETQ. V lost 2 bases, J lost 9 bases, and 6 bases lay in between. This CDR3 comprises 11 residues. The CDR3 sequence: CASSFRGEQFF. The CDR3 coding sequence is TGCGCCAGCAGCTTCCGCGGTGAGCAGTTCTTC.

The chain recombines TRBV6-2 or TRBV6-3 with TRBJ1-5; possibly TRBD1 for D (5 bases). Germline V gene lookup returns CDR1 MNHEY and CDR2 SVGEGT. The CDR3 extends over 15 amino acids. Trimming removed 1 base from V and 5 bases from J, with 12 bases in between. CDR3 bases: TGTGCCAGCAGTTACTGGAGGACGGGGGATCAGCCCCAGCATTTT. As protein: CASSYWRTGDQPQHF.

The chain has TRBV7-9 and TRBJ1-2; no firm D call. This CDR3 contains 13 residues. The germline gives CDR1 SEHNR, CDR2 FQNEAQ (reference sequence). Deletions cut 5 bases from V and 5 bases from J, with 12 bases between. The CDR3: CASSARELYGYTF. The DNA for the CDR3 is TGTGCCAGCAGCGCCCGGGAATTATATGGCTACACCTTC. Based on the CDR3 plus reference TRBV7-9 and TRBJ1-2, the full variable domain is DTGVSQNPRHKITKRGQNVTFRCDPISEHNRLYWYRQTLGQGPEFLTYFQNEAQLEKSRLLSDRFSAERPKGSFSTLEIQRTEQGDSAMYLCASSARELYGYTFGSGTRLTVV.

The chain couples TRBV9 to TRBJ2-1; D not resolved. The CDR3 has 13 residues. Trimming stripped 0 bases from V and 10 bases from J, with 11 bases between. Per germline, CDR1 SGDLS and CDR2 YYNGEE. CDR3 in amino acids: CASSVANSMEQFF. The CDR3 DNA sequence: TGTGCCAGCAGCGTAGCAAATAGCATGGAGCAGTTCTTC.

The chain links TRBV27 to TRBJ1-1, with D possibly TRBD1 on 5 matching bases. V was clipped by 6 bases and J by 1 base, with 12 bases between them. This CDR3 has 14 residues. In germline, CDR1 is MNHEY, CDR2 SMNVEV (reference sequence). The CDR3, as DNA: TGTGCCAGCAGAGCCATAGGACAGAACACTGAAGCTTTCTTT. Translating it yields CASRAIGQNTEAFF.